The 11 T cell receptor beta chains listed next were all sequenced from one sample in a study of control samples from healthy donors and cancer patients. Data came from immunoSEQ multiplex PCR; TCRdb stores just in-frame clones and leaves some out. The table lists roughly 59,000 clones, roughly 90% of them singletons. Sequencing was performed on PBMCs. The receptors here all came from a man aged 40-55 years with colorectal cancer.

The V call is TRBV6-5, the J call TRBJ2-3, with 11 bases that match TRBD2. Looked up from germline, CDR1 is MNHEY and CDR2 is SVGAGI. The CDR3 extends over 15 amino acids. V shed 6 bases, J shed 5 bases, and the junction held 7 bases outside the gene matches. The CDR3 DNA reads as TGTGCCAGCAGCTATAGCGGGGGGGCGCAAGATACGCAGTATTTT. It is translated as CASSYSGGAQDTQYF.

The V and J genes are TRBV2 and TRBJ2-7; TRBD1 aligns across 9 bases. The CDR3 extends over 15 amino acids. CDR1 and CDR2 (germline): SNHLY, FYNNEI. The J segment lost 0 bases and the V segment lost 3 bases, leaving 3 bases of the junction unmatched. The CDR3, as DNA: TGTGCCAGCAGTGAGCCGGGACAGGGCTCCTACGAGCAGTACTTC. Protein sequence: CASSEPGQGSYEQYF. The variable domain in full, completed from reference TRBV2 and TRBJ2-7, reads EPEVTQTPSHQVTQMGQEVILRCVPISNHLYFYWYRQILGQKVEFLVSFYNNEISEKSEIFDDQFSVERPDGSNFTLKIRSTKLEDSAMYFCASSEPGQGSYEQYFGPGTRLTVT.

The count of this clone is one. The chain carries TRBV14 and TRBJ1-4, with 7 bases lining up with TRBD1. Germline values: CDR1 SGHDN, CDR2 FVKESK. The CDR3 is 13 residues long. With V trimmed by 3 bases and J by 14 bases, 9 bases remained unmatched. In DNA form, the CDR3 reads TGTGCCAGCAGCCACTGGGACAGTAGCTCGCTGTTTTTT. Protein sequence: CASSHWDSSSLFF.

The rearrangement joins TRBV7-2 to TRBJ1-2; D gene unclear. Trimming took 1 base from V and 0 from J, leaving 9 bases between them. Germline assignment: CDR1 SGHTA and CDR2 FQGNSA. This CDR3 is 15 amino acids long. This CDR3 reads CASSLVAHPNYGYTF. CDR3 coding DNA: TGTGCCAGCAGCTTAGTGGCCCATCCTAACTATGGCTACACCTTC.

The genes are TRBV7-9 and TRBJ2-3, with D perhaps TRBD1 (5 bases). The CDR3 is 16 residues long. CDR1 and CDR2 (germline): SEHNR, FQNEAQ (reference sequence). Trimming shortened V by 6 bases and J by 2 bases, and 18 bases separated the two germline ends. CDR3 nucleotide sequence: TGTGCCAGCAGAGGACAAGACCCTGATTACACAGATACGCAGTATTTT. It specifies CASRGQDPDYTDTQYF.

This sequence joins TRBV19 and TRBJ1-6; TRBD1 is a possible D gene (6 bases). V was shortened by 4 bases and J by 10 bases, with 17 bases between the two germline ends. The CDR3 has 15 residues. The germline CDR1 and CDR2 sequences are LNHDA and SQIVND (reference sequence). The CDR3 sequence is CASSRSGGAGSPLHF. The CDR3 DNA reads as TGTGCCAGTAGTAGGAGTGGGGGGGCCGGCTCACCCCTCCACTTT.

The chain recombines TRBV11-2 with TRBJ2-3; D unresolved. Trimming took off 7 bases at V and 2 bases at J, with 4 bases between the two ends. The germline V gene encodes CDR1 SGHAT and CDR2 FQNNGV. The CDR3 sequence is 11 residues long. CDR3: CASTITDTQYF. The CDR3 DNA is TGTGCCAGCACCATCACAGATACGCAGTATTTT.

Details on this clone: The junction and the germline gene differ at one end; a read error may be behind it. For the CDR3, the DNA is TGTGCCAGCAGAGAGGACTTAAGCGTACCCCCCCACTTT. This translates into CASREDLSVPPHF. The J gene is TRBJ1-6, the V gene TRBV6-5; D remains unclear. Germline V lookup: CDR1 MNHEY, CDR2 SVGAGI. This CDR3 has 13 amino acids.

This clone was seen more than once but under ten times. This rearrangement joins TRBV30 to TRBJ1-5; perhaps TRBD1 as D (6 bases). This CDR3 is built from 13 residues. The V gene's germline CDR1 is GTSNPN and CDR2 SVGIG (reference sequence). The germline V and J ends were trimmed by 2 bases and 8 bases, with 13 bases remaining between them. This CDR3 is CAWSRGGSEPQHF. CDR3 bases: TGTGCCTGGAGTAGGGGGGGGTCGGAGCCCCAGCATTTT.

The gene calls are TRBV19 and TRBJ2-2; D is perhaps TRBD2 (5 bases). The CDR3 loop spans 14 amino acids. Germline V gene lookup returns CDR1 LNHDA and CDR2 SQIVND (reference sequence). Trimming stripped 7 bases from V and 5 bases from J, with 14 bases between. The CDR3 loop is CASTHSRGTGELFF. In DNA, the CDR3 is TGTGCCAGTACCCATTCTAGAGGGACCGGGGAGCTGTTTTTT.

V is TRBV6-5 and J is TRBJ2-7, with no clear D. This CDR3 has 15 amino acids. CDR1 is MNHEY and CDR2 is SVGAGI in the germline V gene. Trimming removed 0 bases at V and 4 bases at J, with 13 bases between. The CDR3 loop is CASSYSSLGSYEQYF. The CDR3 DNA reads TGTGCCAGCAGTTACTCCTCTCTAGGTTCTTACGAGCAGTACTTC.